This is a list of T cell receptor beta chains from one sample in a study of cytomegalovirus exposure and HLA in healthy donors. TCRdb's table, derived via immunoSEQ multiplex PCR, lists solely in-frame clones and lacks some. The repertoire consists of about 160,000 clones, with approximately 79% occurring once and the leading ten covering more than 3.5%. The sample was PBMCs. These receptors were taken from a man aged 40-49 years in good health and CMV-seronegative. Each CDR3 is given with its conserved first and last residue. A D gene is named only where the DNA matches it firmly. Not all rows give a size; the values are once, few, many and, for expanded clones, a class.

-	TRBV28	TRBJ1-6	-	CASSLAGAPHQYNSPLHF	TGTGCCAGCAGTTTAGCAGGGGCCCCTCATCAATATAATTCACCCCTCCACTTT
-	TRBV7-9	TRBJ1-1	few	CASSPILARQNTEAFF	TGTGCCAGCAGCCCGATCCTGGCCAGGCAGAACACTGAAGCTTTCTTT
-	TRBV20-1	TRBJ2-3	-	CSARLAGEYF	TGCAGTGCCCGGCTAGCTGGGGAGTATTTT
-	TRBV7-7	TRBJ2-3	-	CASSLGQERTDTQYF	TGTGCTAGCAGCTTGGGGCAGGAGAGGACAGATACGCAGTATTTT
TRBD1	TRBV10-3	TRBJ1-6	-	CASGTGDSPLHF	TGTGCCAGCGGGACAGGGGATTCACCCCTCCACTTT
TRBD1	TRBV11-1	TRBJ2-6	few	CASTTTGAGANVLTF	TGTGCCAGCACCACGACAGGGGCCGGGGCCAACGTCCTGACTTTC
-	TRBV6-6	TRBJ2-3	few	CASSVDRVQGTDTQYF	TGTGCCAGCAGCGTGGACCGCGTCCAGGGGACAGATACGCAGTATTTT
TRBD2	TRBV4-2	TRBJ2-3	-	CASKNDGAGGTDTQYF	TGTGCCAGCAAAAACGACGGGGCGGGGGGCACAGATACGCAGTATTTT
-	TRBV7-3	TRBJ2-2	-	CASSLDPRLTTGELFF	TGTGCCAGCAGCTTAGATCCAAGACTTACCACCGGGGAGCTGTTTTTT
TRBD1	TRBV29-1	TRBJ1-1	once	CSARQGWNTEAFF	TGCAGCGCCCGACAGGGGTGGAACACTGAAGCTTTCTTT
TRBD1	TRBV25-1	TRBJ1-3	-	CASSEWDRAFSGNTIYF	TGTGCCAGCAGTGAATGGGACAGGGCTTTCTCTGGAAACACCATATATTTT
-	TRBV5-4	TRBJ2-5	-	CASSFQKETQYF	TGTGCCAGCAGCTTTCAGAAAGAGACCCAGTACTTC
-	TRBV5-4	TRBJ2-2	-	CASSLVATGELFF	TGTGCCAGCAGCTTGGTGGCCACCGGGGAGCTGTTTTTT
TRBD1	TRBV6-4	TRBJ2-3	-	CASRGDSPTDTQYF	TGTGCCAGCAGGGGGGACAGCCCCACAGATACGCAGTATTTT
-	TRBV28	TRBJ1-6	few	CASSPPPPGGSPLHF	TGTGCCAGCAGTCCCCCGCCTCCGGGTGGGTCACCCCTCCACTTT
-	TRBV5-6	TRBJ2-5	-	CASSLVRGSETQYF	TGTGCCAGCAGCTTGGTGCGGGGTTCCGAGACCCAGTACTTC
TRBD2	TRBV25-1	TRBJ2-7	-	CASGSGLAVNEQYF	TGTGCCAGCGGCTCGGGACTAGCGGTCAACGAGCAGTACTTC
TRBD1	TRBV7-9	TRBJ2-3	few	CASSLLDRGTDTQYF	TGTGCCAGCAGCCTCCTGGACAGGGGCACAGATACGCAGTATTTT
-	TRBV4-1	TRBJ2-7	few	CASSQEIMESSYEQYF	TGCGCCAGCAGCCAAGAAATAATGGAGAGCTCCTACGAGCAGTACTTC
-	TRBV9	TRBJ1-3	-	CASSVGAGAGNTIYF	TGTGCCAGCAGCGTAGGGGCAGGGGCCGGAAACACCATATATTTT
TRBD1	TRBV4-1	TRBJ1-2	-	CASSQADRDTNYGYTF	TGCGCCAGCAGCCAAGCCGACAGGGATACTAACTATGGCTACACCTTC
-	TRBV5-4	TRBJ2-7	once	CASSLRGSSFWYF	TGTGCCAGCAGCTTGAGGGGGTCGTCATTTTGGTACTTC
TRBD1	TRBV27	TRBJ2-1	-	CASSFLGTGSNNEQFF	TGTGCCAGCAGTTTTTTAGGGACAGGATCGAACAATGAGCAGTTCTTC
TRBD2	TRBV15	TRBJ2-3	-	CATSRDSGGADTQYF	TGTGCCACCAGCAGAGATAGCGGGGGGGCAGATACGCAGTATTTT
-	TRBV6-6	TRBJ1-1	few	CASRADTEAFF	TGTGCCAGCAGGGCAGACACTGAAGCTTTCTTT
TRBD2	TRBV5-6	TRBJ2-5	-	CASSDPGLAETQETQYF	TGTGCCAGCAGCGACCCGGGGCTAGCGGAGACCCAAGAGACCCAGTACTTC
-	TRBV7-6	TRBJ1-1	-	CASSMNGGGTEAFF	TGTGCCAGCAGCATGAATGGGGGAGGCACTGAAGCTTTCTTT
-	TRBV19	TRBJ1-1	-	CASTWGSYTEAFF	TGTGCCAGTACCTGGGGCTCCTACACTGAAGCTTTCTTT
-	TRBV9	TRBJ2-5	-	CASSGGAGSQETQYF	TGTGCCAGCAGCGGGGGAGCAGGTTCCCAAGAGACCCAGTACTTC
-	TRBV30	TRBJ2-7	-	CAWSGSYEQYF	TGTGCCTGGTCAGGTTCCTACGAGCAGTACTTC
-	TRBV27	TRBJ2-2	-	CASSYNRRELFF	TGTGCCAGCAGTTACAACAGACGGGAGCTGTTTTTT
-	TRBV27	TRBJ1-1	-	CASSYNRGTTEAFF	TGTGCCAGCAGTTACAATCGGGGAACCACTGAAGCTTTCTTT
-	TRBV14	TRBJ2-7	few	CASSQASYEQYF	TGTGCCAGCAGCCAGGCCTCCTACGAGCAGTACTTC
-	TRBV7-6	TRBJ2-7	-	CASSPQGPPFTYEQYF	TGTGCCAGCAGCCCACAGGGCCCACCTTTCACCTACGAGCAGTACTTC
-	TRBV28	TRBJ2-7	-	CASRGRGGSYEQYF	TGTGCCAGCAGGGGAAGGGGGGGTTCATACGAGCAGTACTTC
-	TRBV7-2	TRBJ1-4	few	CASSSVDSPNEKLFF	TGTGCCAGCAGCTCCGTGGACAGTCCTAATGAAAAACTGTTTTTT
TRBD1	TRBV18	TRBJ1-6	-	CASSRQDRGNSPLHF	TGTGCCAGCTCACGGCAGGACAGGGGAAATTCACCCCTCCACTTT
-	TRBV6-5	TRBJ2-3	-	CASSNTGKGADTQYF	TGTGCCAGCAGTAATACGGGAAAAGGCGCAGATACGCAGTATTTT
TRBD1	TRBV19	TRBJ2-3	few	CASSPYPSDRVTDTQYF	TGTGCCAGTAGTCCCTATCCAAGTGACAGGGTCACAGATACGCAGTATTTT
-	TRBV5-1	TRBJ1-2	-	CASSSPDYWLEGYTF	TGCGCCAGCAGCTCTCCAGACTACTGGCTCGAAGGCTACACCTTC
TRBD1	TRBV11-2	TRBJ1-1	-	CASSLNSRGQLNTEAFF	TGTGCCAGCAGCTTAAATAGCAGGGGGCAATTGAACACTGAAGCTTTCTTT
-	TRBV21-1	TRBJ1-5	once	CASSKGTGEMNSNQPQHF	TGTGCCAGCAGCAAGGGGACAGGGGAGATGAATAGCAATCAGCCCCAGCATTTT
-	TRBV10-2	TRBJ1-4	-	CASSDDEKLFF	TGCGCCAGCAGTGACGATGAAAAACTGTTTTTT
-	TRBV10-2	TRBJ2-1	-	CASSGVDNEQFF	TGCGCCAGCAGCGGGGTGGACAATGAGCAGTTCTTC
TRBD1	TRBV6-5	TRBJ1-2	few	CASSTDRDGYTF	TGTGCCAGCAGTACCGACAGGGACGGCTACACCTTC
-	TRBV7-9	TRBJ1-6	-	CASSLPGGSYNSPLHF	TGTGCCAGCAGCTTACCGGGGGGTTCCTATAATTCACCCCTCCACTTT
-	TRBV5-4	TRBJ2-7	once	CASSLNYEQYF	TGCGCCAGCAGCCTTAATTACGAGCAGTACTTC
TRBD1	TRBV18	TRBJ2-1	once	CASSPPRRDRGNNEQFF	TGTGCCAGCTCACCACCACGGCGGGACAGGGGAAACAATGAGCAGTTCTTC
TRBD2	TRBV7-9	TRBJ2-1	few	CASTAWGGINEQFF	TGTGCCAGCACCGCCTGGGGGGGGATCAATGAGCAGTTCTTC
TRBD1	TRBV27	TRBJ1-2	-	CASSSYGTGLKGGYTF	TGTGCCAGCAGTTCCTATGGGACAGGGTTGAAGGGGGGCTACACCTTC
TRBD2	TRBV6-1	TRBJ2-1	-	CASSGRGLAVEQFF	TGTGCCAGCAGTGGTCGGGGACTAGCGGTCGAGCAGTTCTTC
-	TRBV28	TRBJ1-2	-	CASSPGGARGYGYTF	TGTGCCAGCAGCCCCGGGGGGGCGCGGGGCTATGGCTACACCTTC
-	TRBV7-2	TRBJ1-1	-	CASSLRLLTGAFF	TGTGCCAGCAGCTTACGCCTCCTTACCGGAGCTTTCTTT
-	TRBV28	TRBJ1-1	-	CASSLISARRGAFF	TGTGCCAGCAGTTTAATATCCGCGCGGAGGGGAGCTTTCTTT
TRBD2	TRBV6-1	TRBJ2-3	-	CASSDWGGADTQYF	TGTGCCAGCAGTGATTGGGGGGGGGCAGATACGCAGTATTTT
-	TRBV28	TRBJ1-1	-	CASSRGTEAFF	TGTGCCAGCAGTCGGGGTACTGAAGCTTTCTTT
TRBD1	TRBV5-1	TRBJ1-2	-	CASSLDRGGGYTF	TGCGCCAGCAGCTTGGACAGGGGAGGAGGCTACACCTTC
-	TRBV29-1	TRBJ2-7	once	CSVERDSYEQYF	TGCAGCGTTGAGCGGGACAGTTACGAGCAGTACTTC